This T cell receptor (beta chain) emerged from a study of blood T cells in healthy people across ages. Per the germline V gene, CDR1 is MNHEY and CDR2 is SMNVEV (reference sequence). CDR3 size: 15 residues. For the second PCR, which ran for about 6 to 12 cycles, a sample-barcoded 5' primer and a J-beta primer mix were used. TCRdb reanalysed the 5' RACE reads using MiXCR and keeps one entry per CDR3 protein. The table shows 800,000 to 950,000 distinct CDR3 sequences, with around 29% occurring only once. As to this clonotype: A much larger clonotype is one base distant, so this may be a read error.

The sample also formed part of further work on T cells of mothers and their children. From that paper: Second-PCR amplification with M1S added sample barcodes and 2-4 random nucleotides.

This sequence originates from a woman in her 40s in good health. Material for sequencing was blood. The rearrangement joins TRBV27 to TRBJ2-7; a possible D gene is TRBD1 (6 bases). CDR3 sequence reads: CARRLKQGPTYEQYF. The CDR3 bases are TGTGCCCGCAGACTGAAACAGGGCCCGACCTACGAGCAGTACTTC.